This T cell receptor beta chain was sequenced in a study of T-cell reconstitution after alpha-beta-depleted transplantation in children. Notes on the study in general: At the one-year point after transplant, T-cell counts and TCRbeta diversity were found to come mostly from T cells that had been newly produced. It was surviving recipient T cells and thymic progenitors that gave some patients high TCRbeta diversity at day 60. It was reported that alpha-beta T cells came from several hundred expanded graft clones (about two months after transplant).

Turning to this clonotype: No antigen is known for it.

V lost 6 bases and J 5 bases, leaving 10 bases between the germline ends. The CDR3 loop spans 12 amino acids. Germline CDR1 reads SNHLY; CDR2 reads FYNNEI. Molecular barcoding with unique molecular identifiers was used for the TCRbeta library. TCRdb analysed the PCR reads with MiXCR anew, one entry per CDR3 protein. The sample holds hundreds of thousands of distinct CDR3 sequences, around 15% seen once. This chain connects TRBV2 to TRBJ2-5; D tentatively reads TRBD1 or TRBD2 (5 bases each). The receptor's source is a boy younger than two who had a stem cell transplant for Wiskott-Aldrich syndrome, so the T cells may come from the graft donor. Sample: PBMCs, mostly from graft donor cells, taken 360 days after TCRalphabeta/CD19-depleted stem cell transplant. The CDR3 loop is CASRRDRETQYF. CDR3 DNA sequence: TGTGCCAGCAGACGGGACCGGGAGACCCAGTACTTC.